This T cell receptor beta chain was identified in a study of cytomegalovirus exposure and HLA in healthy donors. Study results and caveats: Reportedly, diagnosis of cytomegalovirus status by the classifier showed high specificity and sensitivity. Evidence from a later analysis indicated that most CMV-associated TCR beta chains looked HLA-restricted. Several of the most significant clusters were apparently associated with common viral pathogens in a later analysis. Previous analysis showed most TCR beta V segments were productive about 87% or about 30% of the time.

The CDR3 has 14 amino acids. CDR1 and CDR2 from the germline V gene are ENHRY and SYGVKD. Unmatched junction bases numbered 6, after V lost 3 bases and J lost 8 bases. Remarks on this clone: As yet, its antigen is unknown.

With 60 Vbeta and 13 Jbeta primers, the PCR was carried out. The table came from immunoSEQ multiplex PCR; TCRdb's copy has only in-frame clones and leaves some out. The table includes roughly 150,000 clones, 65% to 80% detected once. Sample: PBMCs. This clonotype was obtained from a man aged 30-40 years in good health and CMV-seronegative. The chain is built from TRBV10-3 and TRBJ2-3, with 9 bases fitting TRBD1. CDR3: CAISDRQGEVTQYF. The CDR3 coding sequence is TGTGCCATCAGTGACCGACAGGGGGAGGTTACGCAGTATTTT.